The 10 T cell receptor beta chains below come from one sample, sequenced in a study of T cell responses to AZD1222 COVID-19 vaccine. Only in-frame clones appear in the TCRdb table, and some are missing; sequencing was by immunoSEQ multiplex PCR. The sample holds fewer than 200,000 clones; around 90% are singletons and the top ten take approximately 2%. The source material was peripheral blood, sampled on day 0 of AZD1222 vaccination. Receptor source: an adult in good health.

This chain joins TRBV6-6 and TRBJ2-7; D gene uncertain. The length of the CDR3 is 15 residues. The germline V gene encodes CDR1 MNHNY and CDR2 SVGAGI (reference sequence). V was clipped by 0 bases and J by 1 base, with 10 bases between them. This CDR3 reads CASSYSKGWSYEQYF. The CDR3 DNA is TGTGCCAGCAGTTACTCGAAAGGATGGTCCTACGAGCAGTACTTC.

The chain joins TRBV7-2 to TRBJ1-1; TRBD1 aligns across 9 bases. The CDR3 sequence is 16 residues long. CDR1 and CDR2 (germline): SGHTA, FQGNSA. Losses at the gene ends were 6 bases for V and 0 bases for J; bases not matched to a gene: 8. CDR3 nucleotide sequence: TGTGCCAGCAGGAAACCGGGACAGGGTATGAACACTGAAGCTTTCTTT. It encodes CASRKPGQGMNTEAFF. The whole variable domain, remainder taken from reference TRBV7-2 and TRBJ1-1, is GAGVSQSPSNKVTEKGKDVELRCDPISGHTALYWYRQSLGQGLEFLIYFQGNSAPDKSGLPSDRFSAERTGGSVSTLTIQRTQQEDSAVYLCASRKPGQGMNTEAFFGQGTRLTVV.

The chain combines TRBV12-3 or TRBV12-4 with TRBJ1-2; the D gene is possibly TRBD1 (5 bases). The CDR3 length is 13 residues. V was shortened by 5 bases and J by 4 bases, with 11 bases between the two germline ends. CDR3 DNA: TGTGCCAGCAGTGGCGGGGGATTCTATGGCTACACCTTC. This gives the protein CASSGGGFYGYTF.

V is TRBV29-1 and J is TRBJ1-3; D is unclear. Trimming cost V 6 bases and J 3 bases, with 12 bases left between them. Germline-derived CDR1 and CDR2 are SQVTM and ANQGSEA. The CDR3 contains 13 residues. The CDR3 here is CSVEPRLGNTIYF. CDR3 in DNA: TGCAGCGTCGAGCCAAGGCTTGGAAACACCATATATTTT.

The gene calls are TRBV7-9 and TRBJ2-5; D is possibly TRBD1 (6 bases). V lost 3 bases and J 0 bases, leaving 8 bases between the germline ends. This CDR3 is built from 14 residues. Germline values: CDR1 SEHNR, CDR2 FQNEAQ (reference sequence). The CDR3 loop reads CASSFGQYQETQYF. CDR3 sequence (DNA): TGTGCCAGCAGCTTCGGACAGTACCAAGAGACCCAGTACTTC.

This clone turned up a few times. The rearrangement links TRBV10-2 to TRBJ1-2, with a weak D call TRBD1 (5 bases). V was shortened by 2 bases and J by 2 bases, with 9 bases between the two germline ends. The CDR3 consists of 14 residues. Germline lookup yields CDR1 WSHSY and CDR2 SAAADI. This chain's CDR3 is CASSEIGVNYGYTF. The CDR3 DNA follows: TGCGCCAGCAGTGAGATAGGGGTAAACTATGGCTACACCTTC.

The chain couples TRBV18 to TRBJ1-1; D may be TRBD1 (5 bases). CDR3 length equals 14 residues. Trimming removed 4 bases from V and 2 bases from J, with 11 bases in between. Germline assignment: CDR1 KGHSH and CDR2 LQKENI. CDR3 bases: TGTGCCAGCTCACTACAGGTTTTTAACACTGAAGCTTTCTTT. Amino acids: CASSLQVFNTEAFF.

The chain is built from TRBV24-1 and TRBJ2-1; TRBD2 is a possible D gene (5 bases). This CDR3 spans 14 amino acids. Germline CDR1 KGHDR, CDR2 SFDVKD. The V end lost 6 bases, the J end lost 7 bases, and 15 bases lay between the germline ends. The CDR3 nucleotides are TGTGCCACCAGTCTAGGTCATACGGGGAATGAGCAGTTCTTC. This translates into CATSLGHTGNEQFF.

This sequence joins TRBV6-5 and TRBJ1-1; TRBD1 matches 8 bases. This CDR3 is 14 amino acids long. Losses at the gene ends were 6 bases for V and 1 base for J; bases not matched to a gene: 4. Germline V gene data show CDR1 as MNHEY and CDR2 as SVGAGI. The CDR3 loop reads CASSHGTGNTEAFF. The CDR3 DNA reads TGTGCCAGCAGCCACGGGACAGGGAACACTGAAGCTTTCTTT.

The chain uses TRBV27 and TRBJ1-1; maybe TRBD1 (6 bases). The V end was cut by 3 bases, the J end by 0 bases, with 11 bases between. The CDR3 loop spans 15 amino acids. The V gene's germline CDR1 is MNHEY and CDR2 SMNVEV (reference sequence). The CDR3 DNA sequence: TGTGCCAGCAGTTTCGCAGGGACACTGAACACTGAAGCTTTCTTT. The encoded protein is CASSFAGTLNTEAFF.